This T cell receptor beta chain is from a study of blood T cell repertoires in COVID-19. In the original processing: Reference gene primer amplification gave estimated nucleated cell counts. The repertoire was sequenced with immunoSEQ multiplex PCR; TCRdb's copy has only in-frame clones and lacks some. V, J and clone size derive from that table, while D and trimming were established from the DNA sequence. This sample carries about 190,000 clones, roughly 83% of them seen once, and the ten largest clones take 3% to 3.5%. Residents of approximately 25 US areas, aged about 18 to 100 years, made up the participants. Symptom resolution, clearance, or two negative PCRs marked the recovered donors of Cohort 3. CDR3 length: 16 residues. Germline CDR1 and CDR2: SGHTA and FQGNSA. After removal of 3 bases from V and 7 bases from J, the junction contained 13 bases not matched to a gene.

This chain links TRBV7-2 with TRBJ2-7; 9 bases match TRBD2. The TCR comes from a woman under 40 who had recovered from COVID-19. The material sequenced was PBMCs or T cells enriched from blood (not recorded which). As DNA, the CDR3 is TGTGCCAGCAGCTTCGCAGGCGGGAGGGGCGGGAGAGAGCAGTACTTC. Its protein is CASSFAGGRGGREQYF.